This note documents a single TCR beta chain sequence. What it binds is unknown. No conserved phenylalanine or tryptophan is present at the end of the CDR3, so a read error is the likely explanation. Three rounds of nested PCR, following a modified ARM-PCR protocol, produced the TCRbeta library. TCRdb reprocessed the multiplex PCR reads via MiXCR and lists one record per CDR3 protein. The sample has fewer than 100,000 distinct CDR3 sequences; roughly three quarters are singletons. This specimen belongs to a study of tumor and adjacent non-tumor tissue in lung cancer. The template was RNA from unsorted bulk tissue. More than 3 cm separated this lung sample from the edge of the tumor. Study-wide results and caveats: Top 100 clones took a larger repertoire share in normal lung.

The germline V gene has CDR1 SQVTM and CDR2 ANQGSEA. The CDR3 has 13 residues. The V gene lost 7 bases and the J gene lost 8 bases, with 20 bases spanning the gap. V and J are TRBV29-1 and TRBJ1-1; the D gene is possibly TRBD1 (5 bases). The clonotype comes from a woman aged 45-65 years with non-small cell lung cancer. Sequences were obtained from distant non-tumor lung tissue. CDR3 sequence reads: CSARIPTGAEAFL. The CDR3 region has the DNA TGCAGCGCCCGCATCCCCACAGGAGCCGAAGCTTTCCTT.